One sample yielded the 19 T cell receptor beta chains listed below, sequenced in a study of blood T cell repertoires in COVID-19. Produced via immunoSEQ multiplex PCR; TCRdb's table is partial and in-frame only. The sample has 130,000 to 150,000 clones, around four fifths seen once. Sequenced material: peripheral blood. Receptors originate from a woman in her thirties or forties with active or convalescent COVID-19.

The chain has TRBV4-2 and TRBJ2-7, with D perhaps TRBD2 (6 bases). The CDR3 extends over 15 amino acids. The V gene lost 3 bases and the J gene lost 1 base, with 13 bases spanning the gap. The germline CDR1 and CDR2 sequences are LGHNA and YNFKEQ. In DNA, the CDR3 is TGTGCCAGCAGCCAGGTCTTCGGGGGTTCCTACGAGCAGTACTTC. This translates into CASSQVFGGSYEQYF.

This rearrangement joins TRBV27 to TRBJ1-1, with a possible D match to TRBD1 (6 bases). V was clipped by 10 bases and J by 1 base, with 19 bases between them. The germline CDR1 and CDR2 sequences are MNHEY and SMNVEV (reference sequence). The CDR3 consists of 15 residues. The CDR3 is CATHPVTGTNTEAFF. CDR3 nucleotide sequence: TGTGCCACGCACCCGGTAACAGGGACGAACACTGAAGCTTTCTTT.

This clone has just one count. The V gene is TRBV6-6, the J gene TRBJ2-7; maybe TRBD1 (6 bases). The CDR3 runs 12 residues. The V end was cut by 5 bases, the J end by 6 bases, with 11 bases between. Looked up from germline, CDR1 is MNHNY and CDR2 is SVGAGI (reference sequence). The CDR3 loop is CASSTGSSEQYF. The CDR3 DNA sequence: TGTGCCAGCAGTACAGGGTCTAGCGAGCAGTACTTC.

CDR3: CASSLVRGNEKLFF. CDR3 DNA: TGTGCCAGCAGCTTAGTTAGGGGTAATGAAAAACTGTTTTTT. V usage is TRBV7-2 and J usage is TRBJ1-4, with D possibly matching TRBD1 (5 bases). Trimming pared 1 base from V and 4 bases from J, leaving 7 bases between. Germline CDR1 is SGHTA and CDR2 is FQGNSA. The CDR3 runs to 14 residues.

This clone occurred once. The chain carries TRBV19 and TRBJ2-3, with 11 positions matching TRBD2. CDR1 LNHDA and CDR2 SQIVND come from the germline V gene (reference sequence). V lost 5 bases to trimming and J lost 5 bases; unmatched junction nucleotides: 15. The CDR3 runs to 18 residues. CDR3 coding DNA: TGTGCCAGTAGTGCCCGGGGTAGCGGGGGGGCCAATGAAGATACGCAGTATTTT. This encodes CASSARGSGGANEDTQYF.

This CDR3 is CASSLARTGGEKLFF. The CDR3 region has the DNA TGTGCCAGCAGCTTGGCCCGGACAGGGGGCGAAAAACTGTTTTTT. The J gene is TRBJ1-4, the V gene TRBV5-5, with 11 bases lining up with TRBD1. V lost 0 bases, J lost 8 bases, and 3 bases stayed unmatched. This CDR3 region has 15 residues. Per germline, CDR1 SGHKS and CDR2 YYEKEE (reference sequence).

A few counts support this clone. This sequence joins TRBV28 and TRBJ2-6; maybe TRBD1 (6 bases). This CDR3 has 15 residues. The germline V and J ends were trimmed by 6 bases and 1 base, with 10 bases remaining between them. In germline, CDR1 is MDHEN, CDR2 SYDVKM. CDR3 in amino acids: CASRPQGSGANVLTF. The CDR3 DNA reads as TGTGCCAGCAGGCCTCAGGGGTCTGGGGCCAACGTCCTGACTTTC.

This sequence joins TRBV7-2 and TRBJ1-4; D is perhaps TRBD1 (6 bases). Germline V CDR1 and CDR2: SGHTA, FQGNSA. The CDR3 spans 15 residues. V was cut by 4 bases and J by 8 bases, with 17 bases left in between. DNA of the CDR3: TGTGCCAGCAGCTCGACCGGGACACGAGGCGAAAAACTGTTTTTT. Translating gives CASSSTGTRGEKLFF. The variable domain in full, with the rest retrieved from reference TRBV7-2 and TRBJ1-4, is GAGVSQSPSNKVTEKGKDVELRCDPISGHTALYWYRQSLGQGLEFLIYFQGNSAPDKSGLPSDRFSAERTGGSVSTLTIQRTQQEDSAVYLCASSSTGTRGEKLFFGSGTQLSVL.

The chain employs TRBV10-3 and TRBJ2-3, with 12 bases fitting TRBD1. From germline, CDR1 is ENHRY and CDR2 SYGVKD. The V and J ends lost 10 bases and 6 bases, in that order; junction bases with no gene match: 8. The CDR3 contains 14 residues. The chain's CDR3 is CATQGQGAPDTQYF. Here the CDR3 DNA reads TGTGCCACCCAGGGACAGGGGGCGCCGGATACGCAGTATTTT.

The CDR3 loop reads CASSDRVRPQHF. In DNA, the CDR3 is TGTGCCAGTAGTGACAGGGTACGGCCCCAGCATTTT. The J gene is TRBJ1-5, the V gene TRBV19, with TRBD1 matching 7 bases. V was clipped by 5 bases and J by 9 bases; unmatched bases: 4. Germline CDR1 and CDR2: LNHDA and SQIVND (reference sequence). This CDR3 has 12 residues. The full variable domain, rest sourced from reference TRBV19 and TRBJ1-5, is DGGITQSPKYLFRKEGQNVTLSCEQNLNHDAMYWYRQDPGQGLRLIYYSQIVNDFQKGDIAEGYSVSREKKESFPLTVTSAQKNPTAFYLCASSDRVRPQHFGDGTRLSIL.

The sample holds one count of this clone. V is TRBV7-2 and J is TRBJ2-1, with D possibly being TRBD2 (6 bases). CDR3 length equals 14 residues. V was shortened by 5 bases and J by 5 bases, with 13 bases between the two germline ends. Looked up from germline, CDR1 is SGHTA and CDR2 is FQGNSA. The CDR3 spells CASSHRDFNNEQFF. The CDR3 DNA reads as TGTGCCAGCAGCCACCGGGACTTTAACAATGAGCAGTTCTTC.

The rearrangement uses TRBV3-1 (or the pseudogene TRBV3-2) and TRBJ2-3, with 8 positions matching TRBD2. Germline CDR1 LGHDT, CDR2 YNNKEL (reference sequence). The CDR3 runs 13 residues. V trimming: 5 bases; J trimming: 4 bases; junction bases outside the gene matches: 2. The CDR3 protein is CASSSRGADTQYF. DNA of the CDR3: TGTGCCAGCAGCTCGCGGGGGGCAGATACGCAGTATTTT.

J is TRBJ2-3 and V is TRBV28, with 7 nucleotides matching TRBD1. V shed 5 bases, J shed 2 bases, and the junction held 13 bases outside the gene matches. Germline V lookup: CDR1 MDHEN, CDR2 SYDVKM. This CDR3 has 17 amino acids. CDR3 region: CASSIPTGVRYTDTQYF. In DNA, the CDR3 is TGTGCCAGCAGTATACCAACAGGGGTCCGTTACACAGATACGCAGTATTTT.

On this clone: In the same sample, other DNA sequences code for this CDR3. The genes are TRBV18 and TRBJ1-5; no clear D gene. This CDR3 is built from 13 residues. The ends were cut back, 2 bases at V and 4 bases at J, with 6 bases in the middle. Per germline, CDR1 KGHSH and CDR2 LQKENI. The CDR3: CASSPASNQPQHF. The CDR3 nucleotides are TGTGCCAGCTCACCAGCCAGTAATCAGCCCCAGCATTTT. Looking up the rest from reference TRBV18 and TRBJ1-5 gives the full variable domain: NAGVMQNPRHLVRRRGQEARLRCSPMKGHSHVYWYRQLPEEGLKFMVYLQKENIIDESGMPKERFSAEFPKEGPSILRIQQVVRGDSAAYFCASSPASNQPQHFGDGTRLSIL.

In its sample, this clone was seen once. The chain combines TRBV6-5 with TRBJ1-6; a possible D gene is TRBD1 (5 bases). Trimming took off 7 bases at V and 5 bases at J, with 12 bases between the two ends. Germline-derived CDR1 and CDR2 are MNHEY and SVGAGI. This CDR3 has 14 amino acids. The CDR3 bases are TGTGCCAGCACTCCTCGGGGGGATAATTCACCCCTCCACTTT. This encodes CASTPRGDNSPLHF.

The CDR3 DNA is TGTGCCAGCAGTCTTATCGAGACAGGTTTGCAGTTCTTC. It yields the protein CASSLIETGLQFF. The genes are TRBV28 and TRBJ2-1, with D possibly matching TRBD1 (6 bases). The CDR3 is 13 amino acids. CDR1 is MDHEN and CDR2 is SYDVKM in the germline V gene. The V and J ends lost 5 bases and 12 bases respectively, with 17 bases between them.

This clone appeared a few times. The chain combines TRBV3-1 (or the pseudogene TRBV3-2) with TRBJ1-2, with 7 bases that match TRBD1. V lost 4 bases to trimming and J lost 6 bases; unmatched junction nucleotides: 8. The germline V gene has CDR1 LGHDT and CDR2 YNNKEL (reference sequence). The CDR3 consists of 14 residues. CDR3 sequence reads: CASSPRGQYHGYTF. CDR3 nucleotides: TGTGCCAGCAGCCCTCGGGGACAGTATCATGGCTACACCTTC.

The V call is TRBV9, the J call TRBJ2-3, with a possible D match to TRBD1 (5 bases). CDR1 and CDR2 (germline): SGDLS, YYNGEE. CDR3 length: 16 residues. Trimming cost V 0 bases and J 0 bases, with 11 bases left between them. The DNA for the CDR3 is TGTGCCAGCAGCGTAGGACAGCTCGTTAGCACAGATACGCAGTATTTT. Its translation: CASSVGQLVSTDTQYF.

The chain links TRBV5-5 to TRBJ2-3; 7 bases fit TRBD2. The V gene's germline CDR1 is SGHKS and CDR2 YYEKEE (reference sequence). CDR3 length equals 14 residues. The trim removed 5 bases at V and 0 bases at J, leaving 3 bases unmatched. The chain's CDR3 is CASRSSGSTDTQYF. The CDR3 DNA is TGTGCCAGCAGGAGTAGCGGGAGCACAGATACGCAGTATTTT.